The rows below give T cell receptor beta chains drawn from one sample of a study of beta chain features in type 1 diabetes. Clones were sequenced by immunoSEQ multiplex PCR, and TCRdb holds only the in-frame ones, with some missing. This sample yields about 660,000 clones, of which over 11% are seen a single time; 0.035% to 0.045% belongs to the top ten. The source material was naive CD4+ T cells from blood. The receptor set was obtained from a man between 18 and 29 years old with type 1 diabetes. Both conserved end residues are part of each CDR3. A D gene is named only where the DNA matches it firmly. Clone size is shown for a subset of rows, as once, few, many or a class of expanded clone.

d_call	j_call	v_call	clone_size	cdr3_nt	cdr3_aa
NA	TRBJ1-4	TRBV9	few	TGTGCCAGCAGCCGACAGGCCCTAACTAATGAAAAACTGTTTTTT	CASSRQALTNEKLFF
NA	TRBJ2-5	TRBV2	NA	TGTGCCAGCAGTGAGGAAGGAGAGACCCAGTACTTC	CASSEEGETQYF
TRBD1	TRBJ2-6	TRBV10-3	NA	TGTGCCATCAGTGGCGAACAGGGGTCTGGGGCCAACGTCCTGACTTTC	CAISGEQGSGANVLTF
TRBD2	TRBJ2-1	TRBV15	few	TGTGCCACCAGCAGAGTAGCGGGAGGCTCCTACAATGAGCAGTTCTTC	CATSRVAGGSYNEQFF
NA	TRBJ1-6	TRBV2	NA	TGTGCCAGCAGCCCGAGAAGGCTTTTTAATTCACCCCTCCACTTT	CASSPRRLFNSPLHF
NA	TRBJ2-5	TRBV5-1	NA	TGCGCCAGCAGACTGGGGGGTAGGGAGACCCAGTACTTC	CASRLGGRETQYF
TRBD2	TRBJ2-3	TRBV30	NA	TGTGCCTGGGGGACTAGCGGGATAACAGATACGCAGTATTTT	CAWGTSGITDTQYF
TRBD1	TRBJ1-4	TRBV11-2	NA	TGTGCCAGCAGCACCGGACAGGGCGTTGGGAGGGAAAAACTGTTTTTT	CASSTGQGVGREKLFF
NA	TRBJ1-3	TRBV29-1	NA	TGCAGCGTTGAAGAGGGGGTGGCTGGAAACACCATATATTTT	CSVEEGVAGNTIYF
NA	TRBJ2-2	TRBV7-9	few	TGTGCCAGCAGTTCCCCGGGACTGGCGAACACCGGGGAGCTGTTTTTT	CASSSPGLANTGELFF
NA	TRBJ2-7	TRBV5-1	NA	TGCGCCAGCAGCTTTGACAGCTACGAGCAGTACTTC	CASSFDSYEQYF
TRBD2	TRBJ2-4	TRBV19	few	TGTGCCAGTAGTACCGGGACTAGCGGGAGGAGAAACATTCAGTACTTC	CASSTGTSGRRNIQYF
NA	TRBJ1-5	TRBV11-2	few	TGTGCCAGCAGCTTAGAAGGCACAGGGAGGCAGCCCCAGCATTTT	CASSLEGTGRQPQHF
TRBD1	TRBJ2-3	TRBV5-1	few	TGCGCCAGCAGCGCGGACAGGGTGACAGATACGCAGTATTTT	CASSADRVTDTQYF
TRBD2	TRBJ2-5	TRBV7-9	few	TGTGCCAGCAGCCCCATTAATCCCGACGCAGGGAGGGCGAAGACCCAGTACTTC	CASSPINPDAGRAKTQYF
NA	TRBJ2-7	TRBV28	NA	TGTGCCAGCAGCCTCCTCTCCTACGAGCAGTACTTC	CASSLLSYEQYF
TRBD1	TRBJ2-6	TRBV14	few	TGTGCCAGCAGCCGTCTACGACAGGGGGCCGTCTCTGGGGCCAACGTCCTGACTTTC	CASSRLRQGAVSGANVLTF
NA	TRBJ2-3	TRBV4-1	many	TGCGCCAGCAGCCAAGCGGCCCTTAGCACAGATACGCAGTATTTT	CASSQAALSTDTQYF
TRBD1	TRBJ2-1	TRBV5-1	few	TGCGCCAGCACCAACCTGACAGGGGGCGCGGGTGAGCAGTTCTTC	CASTNLTGGAGEQFF
NA	TRBJ1-2	TRBV20-1	few	TGCAGGTCGACGGGAGATGGCTACACCTTC	CRSTGDGYTF